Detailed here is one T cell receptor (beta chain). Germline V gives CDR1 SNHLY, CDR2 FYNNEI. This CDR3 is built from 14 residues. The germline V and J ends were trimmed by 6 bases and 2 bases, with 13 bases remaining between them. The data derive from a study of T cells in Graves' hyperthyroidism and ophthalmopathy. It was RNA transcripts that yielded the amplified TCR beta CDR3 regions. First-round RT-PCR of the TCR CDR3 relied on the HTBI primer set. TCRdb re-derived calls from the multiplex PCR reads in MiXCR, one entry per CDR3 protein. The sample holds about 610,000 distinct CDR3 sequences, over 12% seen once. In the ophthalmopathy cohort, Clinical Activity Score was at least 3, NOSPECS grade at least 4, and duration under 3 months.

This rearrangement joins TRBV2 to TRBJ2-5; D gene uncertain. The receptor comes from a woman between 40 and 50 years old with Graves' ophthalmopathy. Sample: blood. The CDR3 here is CASSDDWKQETQYF. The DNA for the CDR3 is TGTGCCAGCAGCGACGACTGGAAGCAAGAGACCCAGTACTTC.